The present T cell receptor (beta chain) was sequenced within a study of cytomegalovirus exposure and HLA in healthy donors. In the study overall: Most genotyped donors, over 70% of more than 300, had Caucasian-associated genetic ancestry.

J lost 2 bases, V lost 3 bases, and 4 bases had no gene match. In germline, CDR1 is MNHEY, CDR2 SMNVEV (reference sequence). The CDR3 is 15 amino acids. General study results and limits: Clonal expansion was found to be greater in HLA-associated TCR beta chains than in equally common others in a later analysis.

Details on this clone: Antigen: not known.

Use of 60 Vbeta and 13 Jbeta primers characterized the PCR. Per the study methods: A later analysis counted 65 million to 90 million unique TCR beta chains, about 10 million shared. Only in-frame clones appear in the TCRdb table, and some are missing; sequencing was by immunoSEQ multiplex PCR. The V and J calls and clone size come from that table; D and trimming were worked out from the DNA. The sample holds about 140,000 clones, 80% seen once. The chain recombines TRBV27 with TRBJ1-5; 7 bases are shared with TRBD1. This TCR was recovered from a man under 40 in good health and CMV-seronegative. The sequencing input was PBMCs. The DNA of the CDR3 is TGTGCCAGCAGTTTCGCAGGGGGTGGCAATCAGCCCCAGCATTTT. Protein: CASSFAGGGNQPQHF.